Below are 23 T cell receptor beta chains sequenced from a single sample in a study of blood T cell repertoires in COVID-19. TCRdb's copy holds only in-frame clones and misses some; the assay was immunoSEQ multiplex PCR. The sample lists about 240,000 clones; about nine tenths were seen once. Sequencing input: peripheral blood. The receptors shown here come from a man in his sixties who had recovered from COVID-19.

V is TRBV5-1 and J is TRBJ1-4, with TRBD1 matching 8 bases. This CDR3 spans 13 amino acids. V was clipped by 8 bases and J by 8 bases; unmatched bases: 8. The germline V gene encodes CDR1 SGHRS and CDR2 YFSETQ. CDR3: CASRSGQVEKLFF. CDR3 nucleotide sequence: TGCGCCAGTCGCTCGGGACAGGTCGAAAAACTGTTTTTT. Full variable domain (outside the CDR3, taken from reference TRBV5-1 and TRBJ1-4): KAGVTQTPRYLIKTRGQQVTLSCSPISGHRSVSWYQQTPGQGLQFLFEYFSETQRNKGNFPGRFSGRQFSNSRSEMNVSTLELGDSALYLCASRSGQVEKLFFGSGTQLSVL.

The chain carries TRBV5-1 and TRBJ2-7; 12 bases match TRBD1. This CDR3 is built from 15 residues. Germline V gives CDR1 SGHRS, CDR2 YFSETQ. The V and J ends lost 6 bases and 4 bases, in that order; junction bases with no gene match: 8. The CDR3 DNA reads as TGCGCCAGCAACGATAGGGACAGGGGGCGATACGAGCAGTACTTC. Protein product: CASNDRDRGRYEQYF.

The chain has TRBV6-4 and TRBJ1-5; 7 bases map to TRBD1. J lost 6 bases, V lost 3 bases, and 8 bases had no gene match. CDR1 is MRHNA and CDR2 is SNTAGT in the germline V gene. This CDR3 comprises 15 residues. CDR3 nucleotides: TGTGCCAGCAGTGAGTTTGGGACAGCCTCTCAGCCCCAGCATTTT. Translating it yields CASSEFGTASQPQHF.

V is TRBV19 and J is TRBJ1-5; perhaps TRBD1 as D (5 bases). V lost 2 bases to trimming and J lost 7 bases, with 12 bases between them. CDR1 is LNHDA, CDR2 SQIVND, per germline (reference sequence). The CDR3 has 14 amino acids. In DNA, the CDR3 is TGTGCCAGTAGTATAAGGGGCGTTGGCCAGCCCCAGCATTTT. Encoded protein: CASSIRGVGQPQHF.

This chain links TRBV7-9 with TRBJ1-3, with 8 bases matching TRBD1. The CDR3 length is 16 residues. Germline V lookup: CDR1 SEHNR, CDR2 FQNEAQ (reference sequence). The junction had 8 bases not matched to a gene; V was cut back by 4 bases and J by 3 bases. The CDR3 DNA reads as TGTGCCAGCAGCTCCCTCACAGGGGGTAGTGGAAACACCATATATTTT. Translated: CASSSLTGGSGNTIYF.

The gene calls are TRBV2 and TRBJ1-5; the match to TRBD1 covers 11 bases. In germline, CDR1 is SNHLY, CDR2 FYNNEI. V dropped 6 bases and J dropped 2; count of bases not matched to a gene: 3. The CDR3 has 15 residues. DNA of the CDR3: TGTGCCAGCAGGCGGACAGGGGGCGGCAATCAGCCCCAGCATTTT. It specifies CASRRTGGGNQPQHF.

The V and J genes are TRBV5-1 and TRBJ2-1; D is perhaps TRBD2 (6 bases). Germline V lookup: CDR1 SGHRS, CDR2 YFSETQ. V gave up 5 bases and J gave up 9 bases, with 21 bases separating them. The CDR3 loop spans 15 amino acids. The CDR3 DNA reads TGCGCCAGCAGTCCGGACGGGACGGGAGCGAGTGAGCAGTTCTTC. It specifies CASSPDGTGASEQFF.

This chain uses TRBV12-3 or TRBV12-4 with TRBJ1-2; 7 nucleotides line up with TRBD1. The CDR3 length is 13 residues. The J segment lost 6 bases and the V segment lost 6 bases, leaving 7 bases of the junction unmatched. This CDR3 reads CASRSTGTDGYTF. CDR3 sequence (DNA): TGTGCCAGCAGATCCACCGGGACAGATGGCTACACCTTC.

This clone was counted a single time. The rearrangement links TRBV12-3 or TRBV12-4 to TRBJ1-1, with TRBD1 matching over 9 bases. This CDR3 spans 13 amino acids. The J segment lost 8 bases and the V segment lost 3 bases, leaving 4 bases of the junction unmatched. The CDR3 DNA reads TGTGCCAGCAGTTTCCAGACAGGGGGAGAAGCTTTCTTT. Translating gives CASSFQTGGEAFF.

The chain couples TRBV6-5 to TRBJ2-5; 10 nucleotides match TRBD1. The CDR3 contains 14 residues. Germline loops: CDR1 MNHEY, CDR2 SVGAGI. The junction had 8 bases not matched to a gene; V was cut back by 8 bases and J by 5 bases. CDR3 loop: CASWGQGLTETQYF. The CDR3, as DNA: TGTGCCAGCTGGGGACAGGGGTTGACGGAGACCCAGTACTTC.

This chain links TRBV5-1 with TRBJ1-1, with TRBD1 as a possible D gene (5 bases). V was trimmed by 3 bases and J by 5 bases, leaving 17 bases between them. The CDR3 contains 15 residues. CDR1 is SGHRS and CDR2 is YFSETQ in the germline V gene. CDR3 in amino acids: CASSSGGVTLTEAFF. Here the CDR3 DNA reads TGCGCCAGCAGCTCTGGGGGGGTAACCCTTACTGAAGCTTTCTTT. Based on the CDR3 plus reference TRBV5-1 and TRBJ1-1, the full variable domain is KAGVTQTPRYLIKTRGQQVTLSCSPISGHRSVSWYQQTPGQGLQFLFEYFSETQRNKGNFPGRFSGRQFSNSRSEMNVSTLELGDSALYLCASSSGGVTLTEAFFGQGTRLTVV.

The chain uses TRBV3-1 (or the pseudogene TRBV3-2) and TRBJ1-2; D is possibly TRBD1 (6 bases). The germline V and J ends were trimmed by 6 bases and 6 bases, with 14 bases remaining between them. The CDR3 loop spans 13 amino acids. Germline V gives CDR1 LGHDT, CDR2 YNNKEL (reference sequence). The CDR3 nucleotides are TGTGCCAGCAGGCCCACAGGGAGGGATGGCTACACCTTC. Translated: CASRPTGRDGYTF.

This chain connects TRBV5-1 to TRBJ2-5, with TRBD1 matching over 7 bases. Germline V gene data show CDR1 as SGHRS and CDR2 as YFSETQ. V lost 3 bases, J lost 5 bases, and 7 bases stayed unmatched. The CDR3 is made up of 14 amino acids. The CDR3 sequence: CASSYRDRRETQYF. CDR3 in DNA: TGCGCCAGCAGCTACCGGGACAGACGGGAGACCCAGTACTTC.

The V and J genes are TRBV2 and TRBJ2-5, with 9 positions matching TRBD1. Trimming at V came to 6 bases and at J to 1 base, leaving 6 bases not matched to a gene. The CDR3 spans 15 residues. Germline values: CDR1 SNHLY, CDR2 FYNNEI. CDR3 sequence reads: CASRTDRGGQETQYF. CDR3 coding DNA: TGTGCCAGCAGGACGGACAGGGGAGGCCAAGAGACCCAGTACTTC. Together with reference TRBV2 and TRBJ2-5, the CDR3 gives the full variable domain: EPEVTQTPSHQVTQMGQEVILRCVPISNHLYFYWYRQILGQKVEFLVSFYNNEISEKSEIFDDQFSVERPDGSNFTLKIRSTKLEDSAMYFCASRTDRGGQETQYFGPGTRLLVL.

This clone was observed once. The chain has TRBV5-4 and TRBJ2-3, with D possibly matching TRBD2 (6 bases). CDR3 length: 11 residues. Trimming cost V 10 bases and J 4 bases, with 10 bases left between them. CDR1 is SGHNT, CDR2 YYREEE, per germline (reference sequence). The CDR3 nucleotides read TGTGCCTTCGGGGGATCAGATACGCAGTATTTT. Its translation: CAFGGSDTQYF.

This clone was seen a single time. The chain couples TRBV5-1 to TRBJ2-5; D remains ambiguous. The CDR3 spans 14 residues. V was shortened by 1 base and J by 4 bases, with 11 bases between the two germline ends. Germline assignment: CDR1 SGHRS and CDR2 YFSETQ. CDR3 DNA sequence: TGCGCCAGCAGCTTGTTGGCAGTCCTAGAGACCCAGTACTTC. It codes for CASSLLAVLETQYF.

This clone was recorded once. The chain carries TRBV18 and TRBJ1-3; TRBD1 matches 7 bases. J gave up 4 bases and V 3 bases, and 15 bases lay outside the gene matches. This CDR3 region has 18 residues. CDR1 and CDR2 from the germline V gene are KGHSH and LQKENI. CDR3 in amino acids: CASSPGQLTLNPGNTIYF. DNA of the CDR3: TGTGCCAGCTCACCGGGACAGCTGACCTTGAATCCCGGAAACACCATATATTTT.

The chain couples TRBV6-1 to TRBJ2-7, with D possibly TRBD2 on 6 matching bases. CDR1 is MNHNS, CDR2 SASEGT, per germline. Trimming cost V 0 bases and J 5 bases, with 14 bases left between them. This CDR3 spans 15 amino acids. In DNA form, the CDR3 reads TGTGCCAGCAGTGAAGCCCCAAACGGGGGAGACGAGCAGTACGTC. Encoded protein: CASSEAPNGGDEQYV.

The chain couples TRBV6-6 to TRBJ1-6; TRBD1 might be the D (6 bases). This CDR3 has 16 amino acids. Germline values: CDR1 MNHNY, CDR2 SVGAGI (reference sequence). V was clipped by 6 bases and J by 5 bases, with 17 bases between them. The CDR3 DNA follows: TGTGCCAGCAGGCGGTCCCGGGACAAAGATAATTCACCCCTCCACTTT. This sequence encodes CASRRSRDKDNSPLHF.

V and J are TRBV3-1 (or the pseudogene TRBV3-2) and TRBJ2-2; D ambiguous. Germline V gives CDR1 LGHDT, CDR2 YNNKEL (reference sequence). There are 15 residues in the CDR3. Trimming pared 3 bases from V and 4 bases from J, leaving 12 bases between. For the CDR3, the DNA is TGTGCCAGCAGCCACAAGAGTCTGCGCACCGGGGAGCTGTTTTTT. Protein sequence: CASSHKSLRTGELFF.

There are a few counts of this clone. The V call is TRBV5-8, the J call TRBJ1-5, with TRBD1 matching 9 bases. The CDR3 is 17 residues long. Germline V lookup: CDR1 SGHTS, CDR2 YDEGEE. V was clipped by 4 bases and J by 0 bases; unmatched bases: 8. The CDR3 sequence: CASSPGTGIYSNQPQHF. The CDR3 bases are TGTGCCAGCAGCCCCGGGACAGGGATCTATAGCAATCAGCCCCAGCATTTT.

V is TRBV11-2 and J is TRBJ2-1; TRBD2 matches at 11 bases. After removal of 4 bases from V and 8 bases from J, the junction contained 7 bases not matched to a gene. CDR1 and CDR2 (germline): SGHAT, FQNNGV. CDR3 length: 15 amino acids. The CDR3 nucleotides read TGTGCCAGCAGCTCCTTTAGCGGGGGGGCGTATGAGCAGTTCTTC. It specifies CASSSFSGGAYEQFF.

The CDR3 sequence: CASSLGGTGTYEQYF. The CDR3, as DNA: TGTGCCAGCAGTCTGGGGGGGACAGGCACCTACGAGCAGTACTTC. This sequence joins TRBV6-5 and TRBJ2-7, with D maybe TRBD1 (8 bases). The CDR3 runs 15 residues. V was trimmed by 5 bases and J by 2 bases, leaving 16 bases between them. The germline V gene encodes CDR1 MNHEY and CDR2 SVGAGI.